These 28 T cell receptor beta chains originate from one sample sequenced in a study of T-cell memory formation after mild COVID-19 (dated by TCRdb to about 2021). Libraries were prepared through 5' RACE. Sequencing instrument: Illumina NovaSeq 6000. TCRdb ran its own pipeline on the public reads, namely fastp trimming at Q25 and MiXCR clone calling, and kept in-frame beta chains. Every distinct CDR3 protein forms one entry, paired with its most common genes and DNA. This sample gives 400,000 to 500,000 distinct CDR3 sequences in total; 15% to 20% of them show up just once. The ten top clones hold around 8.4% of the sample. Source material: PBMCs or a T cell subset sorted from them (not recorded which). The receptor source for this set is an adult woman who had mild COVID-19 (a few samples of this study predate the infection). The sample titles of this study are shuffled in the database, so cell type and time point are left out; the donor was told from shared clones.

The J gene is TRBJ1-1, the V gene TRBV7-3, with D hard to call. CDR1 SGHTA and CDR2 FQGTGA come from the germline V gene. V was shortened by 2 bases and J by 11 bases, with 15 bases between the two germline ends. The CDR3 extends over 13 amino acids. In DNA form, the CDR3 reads TGTGCCAGCAGCTTAGTGAACGAGGGTAGGGCTTTCTTT. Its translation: CASSLVNEGRAFF.

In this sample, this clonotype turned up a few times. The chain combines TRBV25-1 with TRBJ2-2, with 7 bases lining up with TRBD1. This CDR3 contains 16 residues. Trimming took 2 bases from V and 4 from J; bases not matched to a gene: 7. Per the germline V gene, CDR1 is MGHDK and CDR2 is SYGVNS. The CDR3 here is CASSEGQASTTGELFF. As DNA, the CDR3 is TGTGCCAGCAGTGAAGGACAGGCCTCGACCACCGGGGAGCTGTTTTTT.

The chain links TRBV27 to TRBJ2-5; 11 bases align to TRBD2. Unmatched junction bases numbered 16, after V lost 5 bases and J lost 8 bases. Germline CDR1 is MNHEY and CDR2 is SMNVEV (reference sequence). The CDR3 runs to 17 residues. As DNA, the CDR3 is TGTGCCAGCAGTCCTCCGACCGGGACTAGCGGCTTGGGTACCCAGTACTTC. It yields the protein CASSPPTGTSGLGTQYF.

CDR3 nucleotides: TGTGCCAGCAGCTTAGCCCGACTAGCGGGAGTAGAGACCCAGTACTTC. As protein: CASSLARLAGVETQYF. V is TRBV11-2 and J is TRBJ2-5; 12 bases map to TRBD2. The trim removed 1 base at V and 4 bases at J, leaving 4 bases unmatched. Per the germline V gene, CDR1 is SGHAT and CDR2 is FQNNGV. This CDR3 has 16 residues.

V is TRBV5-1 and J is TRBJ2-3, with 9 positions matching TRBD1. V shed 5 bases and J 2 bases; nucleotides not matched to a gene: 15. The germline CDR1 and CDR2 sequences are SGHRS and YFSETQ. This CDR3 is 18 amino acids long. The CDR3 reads CASSSYAPGTGTTDTQYF. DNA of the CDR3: TGCGCCAGCAGTTCGTATGCGCCCGGGACAGGGACCACAGATACGCAGTATTTT.

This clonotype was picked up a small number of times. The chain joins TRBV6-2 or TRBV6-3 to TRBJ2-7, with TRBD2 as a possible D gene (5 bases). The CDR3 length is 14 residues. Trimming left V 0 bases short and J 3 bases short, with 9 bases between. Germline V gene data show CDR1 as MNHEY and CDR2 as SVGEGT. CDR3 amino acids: CASSYSNGNYEQYF. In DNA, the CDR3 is TGTGCCAGCAGTTACTCGAACGGGAACTACGAGCAGTACTTC.

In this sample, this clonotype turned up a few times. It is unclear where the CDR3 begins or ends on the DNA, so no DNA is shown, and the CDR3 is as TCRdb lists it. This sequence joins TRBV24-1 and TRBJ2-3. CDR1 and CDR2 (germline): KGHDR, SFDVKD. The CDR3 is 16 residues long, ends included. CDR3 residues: CATSDLTFGGTDTQYF.

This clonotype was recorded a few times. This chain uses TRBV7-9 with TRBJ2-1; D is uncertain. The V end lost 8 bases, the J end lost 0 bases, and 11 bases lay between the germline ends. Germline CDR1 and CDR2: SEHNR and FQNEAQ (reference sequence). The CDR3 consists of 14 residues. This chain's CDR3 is CASRMSSSYNEQFF. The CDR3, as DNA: TGTGCCAGCCGCATGTCGAGCTCCTACAATGAGCAGTTCTTC.

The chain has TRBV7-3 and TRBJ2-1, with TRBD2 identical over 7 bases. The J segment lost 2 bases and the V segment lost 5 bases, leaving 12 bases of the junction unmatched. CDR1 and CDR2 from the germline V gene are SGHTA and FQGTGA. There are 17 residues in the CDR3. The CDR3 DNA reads TGTGCCAGCAGCGCCCTAGCCTCTAGCGGTACCTACAATGAGCAGTTCTTC. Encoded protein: CASSALASSGTYNEQFF. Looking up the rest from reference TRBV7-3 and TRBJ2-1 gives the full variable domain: GAGVSQTPSNKVTEKGKYVELRCDPISGHTALYWYRQSLGQGPEFLIYFQGTGAADDSGLPNDRFFAVRPEGSVSTLKIQRTERGDSAVYLCASSALASSGTYNEQFFGPGTRLTVL.

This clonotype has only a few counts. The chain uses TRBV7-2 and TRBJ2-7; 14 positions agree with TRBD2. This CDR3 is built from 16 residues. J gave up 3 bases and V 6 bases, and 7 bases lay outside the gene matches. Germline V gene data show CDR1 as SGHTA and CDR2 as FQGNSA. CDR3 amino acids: CASSPGLAGESYEQYF. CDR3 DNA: TGTGCCAGCAGTCCGGGACTAGCGGGAGAGAGCTACGAGCAGTACTTC.

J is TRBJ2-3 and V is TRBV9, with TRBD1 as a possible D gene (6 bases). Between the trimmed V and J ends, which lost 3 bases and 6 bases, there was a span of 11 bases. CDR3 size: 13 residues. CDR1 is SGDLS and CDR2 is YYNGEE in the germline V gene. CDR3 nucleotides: TGTGCCAGCAGCGCATCCACAGGGGATACGCAGTATTTT. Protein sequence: CASSASTGDTQYF.

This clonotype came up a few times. CDR3 region: CASSQAGGGAYEQYF. CDR3 nucleotide sequence: TGTGCCAGCAGCCAAGCGGGCGGGGGGGCCTACGAGCAGTACTTC. The rearrangement uses TRBV3-1 and TRBJ2-7, with 9 bases that match TRBD2. After removal of 1 base from V and 2 bases from J, the junction contained 3 bases not matched to a gene. The CDR3 covers 15 residues. CDR1 LGHDT and CDR2 YNNKEL come from the germline V gene (reference sequence).

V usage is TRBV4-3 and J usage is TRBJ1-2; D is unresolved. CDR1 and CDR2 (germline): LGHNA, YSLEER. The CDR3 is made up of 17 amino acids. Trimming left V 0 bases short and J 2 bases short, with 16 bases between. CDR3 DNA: TGCGCCAGCAGCCAAGATCGGGCCCTCGTGGCAAACTATGGCTACACCTTC. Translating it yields CASSQDRALVANYGYTF.

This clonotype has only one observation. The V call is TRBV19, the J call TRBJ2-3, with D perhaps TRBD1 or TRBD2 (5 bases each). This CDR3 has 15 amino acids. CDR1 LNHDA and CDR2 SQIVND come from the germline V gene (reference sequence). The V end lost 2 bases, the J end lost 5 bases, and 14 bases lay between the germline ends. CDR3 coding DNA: TGTGCCAGTAGTATAATGGGGACGGGGAGAGATACGCAGTATTTT. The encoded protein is CASSIMGTGRDTQYF.

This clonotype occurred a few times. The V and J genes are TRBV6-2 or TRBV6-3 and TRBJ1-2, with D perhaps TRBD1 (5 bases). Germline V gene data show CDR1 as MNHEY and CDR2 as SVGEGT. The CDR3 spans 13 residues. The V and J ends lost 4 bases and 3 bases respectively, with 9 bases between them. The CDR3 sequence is CASSWDRYYGYTF. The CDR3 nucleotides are TGTGCCAGCAGTTGGGACCGCTACTATGGCTACACCTTC.

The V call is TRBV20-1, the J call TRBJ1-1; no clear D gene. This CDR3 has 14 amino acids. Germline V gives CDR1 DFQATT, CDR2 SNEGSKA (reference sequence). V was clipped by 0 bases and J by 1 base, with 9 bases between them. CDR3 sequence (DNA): TGCAGTGCTAGAGATTCAACGGGGAACACTGAAGCTTTCTTT. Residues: CSARDSTGNTEAFF.

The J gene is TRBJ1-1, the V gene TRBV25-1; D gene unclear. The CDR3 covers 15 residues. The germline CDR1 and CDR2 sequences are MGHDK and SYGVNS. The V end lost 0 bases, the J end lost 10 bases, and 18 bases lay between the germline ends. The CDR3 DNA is TGTGCCAGCAGTGAATATATGGGAGGTACCGAGGGAGCTTTCTTT. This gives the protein CASSEYMGGTEGAFF.

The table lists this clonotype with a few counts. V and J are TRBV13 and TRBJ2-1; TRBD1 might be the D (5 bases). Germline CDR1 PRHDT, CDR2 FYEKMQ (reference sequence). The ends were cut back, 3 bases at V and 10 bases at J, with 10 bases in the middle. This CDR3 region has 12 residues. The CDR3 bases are TGTGCCAGCAGCTTTAGGGGAAAGGAGCAGTTCTTC. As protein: CASSFRGKEQFF.

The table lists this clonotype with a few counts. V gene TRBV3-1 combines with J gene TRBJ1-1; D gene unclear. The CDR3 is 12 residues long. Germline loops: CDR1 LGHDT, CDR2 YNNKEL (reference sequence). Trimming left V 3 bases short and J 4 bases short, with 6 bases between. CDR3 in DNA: TGTGCCAGCAGCCAGCTGGGCACTGAAGCTTTCTTT. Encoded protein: CASSQLGTEAFF.

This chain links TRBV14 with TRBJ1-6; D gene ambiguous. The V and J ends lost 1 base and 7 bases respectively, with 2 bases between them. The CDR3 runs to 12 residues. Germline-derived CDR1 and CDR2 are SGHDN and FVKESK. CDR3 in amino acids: CASSQANSPLHF. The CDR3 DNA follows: TGTGCCAGCAGCCAAGCAAATTCACCCCTCCACTTT.

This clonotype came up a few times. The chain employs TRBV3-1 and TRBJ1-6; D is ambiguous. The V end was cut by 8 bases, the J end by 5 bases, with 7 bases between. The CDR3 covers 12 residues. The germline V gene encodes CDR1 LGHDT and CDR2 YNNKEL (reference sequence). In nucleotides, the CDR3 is TGTGCCAGCCATCTGAATAATTCACCCCTCCACTTT. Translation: CASHLNNSPLHF.

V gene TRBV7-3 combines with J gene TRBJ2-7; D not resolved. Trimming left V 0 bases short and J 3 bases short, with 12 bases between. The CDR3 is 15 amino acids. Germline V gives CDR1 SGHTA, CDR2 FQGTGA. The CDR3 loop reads CASSLTRTENYEQYF. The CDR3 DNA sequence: TGTGCCAGCAGCTTAACGCGCACAGAGAACTACGAGCAGTACTTC.

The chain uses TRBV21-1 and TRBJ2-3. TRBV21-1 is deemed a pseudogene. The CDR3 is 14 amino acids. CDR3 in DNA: TGTGCCAGCAGCAAACGGTCAGACACAGATACGCAGTATTTT. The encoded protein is CASSKRSDTDTQYF.

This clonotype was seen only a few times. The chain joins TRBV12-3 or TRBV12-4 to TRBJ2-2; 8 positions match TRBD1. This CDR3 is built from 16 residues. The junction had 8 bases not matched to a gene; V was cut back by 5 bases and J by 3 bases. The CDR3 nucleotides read TGTGCCAGCAGTCCCAGGGGGCTTCAGGACACCGGGGAGCTGTTTTTT. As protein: CASSPRGLQDTGELFF.

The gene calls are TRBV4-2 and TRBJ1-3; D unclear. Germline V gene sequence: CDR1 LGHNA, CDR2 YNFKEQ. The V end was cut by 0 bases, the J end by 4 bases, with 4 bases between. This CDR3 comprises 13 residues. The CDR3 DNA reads TGTGCCAGCAGCCAAGAGGTGGGAAACACCATATATTTT. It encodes CASSQEVGNTIYF.

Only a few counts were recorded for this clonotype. CDR3 nucleotides: TGTGCCAGAGGCTATCGGCGGTTCTTC. Protein sequence: CARGYRRFF. The chain recombines TRBV21-1 with TRBJ2-1. TRBV21-1 is marked as a pseudogene. This CDR3 has 9 amino acids.

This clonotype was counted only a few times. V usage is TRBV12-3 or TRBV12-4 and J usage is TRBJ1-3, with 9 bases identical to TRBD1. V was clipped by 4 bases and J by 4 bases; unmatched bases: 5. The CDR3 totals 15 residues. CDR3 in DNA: TGTGCCAGCAGTTGGGGACAGGGTGGAGGAAACACCATATATTTT. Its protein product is CASSWGQGGGNTIYF.

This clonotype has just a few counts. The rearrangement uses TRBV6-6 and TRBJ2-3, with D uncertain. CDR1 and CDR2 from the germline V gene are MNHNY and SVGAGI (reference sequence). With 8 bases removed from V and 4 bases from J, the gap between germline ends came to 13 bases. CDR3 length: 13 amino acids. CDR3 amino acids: CASRPGAADTQYF. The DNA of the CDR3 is TGTGCCAGCCGTCCAGGTGCGGCAGATACGCAGTATTTT.